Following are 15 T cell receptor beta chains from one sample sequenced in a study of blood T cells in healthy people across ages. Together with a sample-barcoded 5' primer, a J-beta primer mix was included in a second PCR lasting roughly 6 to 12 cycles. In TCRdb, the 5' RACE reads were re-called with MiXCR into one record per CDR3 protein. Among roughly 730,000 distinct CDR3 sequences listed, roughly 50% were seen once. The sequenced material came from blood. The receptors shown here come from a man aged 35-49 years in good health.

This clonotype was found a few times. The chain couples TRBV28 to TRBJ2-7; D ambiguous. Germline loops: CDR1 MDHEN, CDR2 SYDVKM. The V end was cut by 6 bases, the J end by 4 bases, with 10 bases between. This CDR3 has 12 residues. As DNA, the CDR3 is TGTGCCAGCAGCTATCGGGCGTACGAGCAGTACTTC. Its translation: CASSYRAYEQYF.

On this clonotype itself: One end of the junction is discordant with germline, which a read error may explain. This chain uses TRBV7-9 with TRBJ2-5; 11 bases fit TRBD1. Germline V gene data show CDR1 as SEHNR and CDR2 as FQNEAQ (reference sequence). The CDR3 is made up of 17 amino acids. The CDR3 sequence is CAGSFIRTGGRRETQYF. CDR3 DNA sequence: TGTGCCGGCAGCTTTATCCGGACAGGGGGCAGGAGGGAGACCCAGTACTTC.

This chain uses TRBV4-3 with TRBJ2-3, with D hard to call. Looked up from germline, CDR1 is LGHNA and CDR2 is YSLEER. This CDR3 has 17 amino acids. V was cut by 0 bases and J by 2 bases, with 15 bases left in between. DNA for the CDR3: TGCGCCAGCAGCCAAGATCCATTCGGAGCTAACACAGATACGCAGTATTTT. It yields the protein CASSQDPFGANTDTQYF.

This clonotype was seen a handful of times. DNA for the CDR3: TGCGCCAGCAGCCTCAGGCCAGCGGGACACGCACCTCAAGAGACCCAGTACTTC. Its protein is CASSLRPAGHAPQETQYF. The rearrangement uses TRBV4-1 and TRBJ2-5; the D gene is possibly TRBD2 (7 bases). The V end lost 4 bases, the J end lost 2 bases, and 23 bases lay between the germline ends. The CDR3 runs 18 residues. Germline CDR1 reads MGHRA; CDR2 reads YSYEKL.

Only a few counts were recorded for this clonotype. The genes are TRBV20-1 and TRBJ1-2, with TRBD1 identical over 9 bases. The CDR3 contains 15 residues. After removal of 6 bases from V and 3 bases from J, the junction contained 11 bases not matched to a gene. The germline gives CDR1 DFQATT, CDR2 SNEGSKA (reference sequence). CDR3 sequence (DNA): TGCAGTGCCGCCGGGACAGGGAGCCGCTACTATGGCTACACCTTC. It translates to CSAAGTGSRYYGYTF.

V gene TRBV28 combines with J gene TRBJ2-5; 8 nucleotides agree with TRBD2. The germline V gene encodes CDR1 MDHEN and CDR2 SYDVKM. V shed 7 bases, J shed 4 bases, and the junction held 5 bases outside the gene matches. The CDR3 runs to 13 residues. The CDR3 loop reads CASNGRGVETQYF. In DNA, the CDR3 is TGTGCCAGCAATGGGCGGGGGGTAGAGACCCAGTACTTC.

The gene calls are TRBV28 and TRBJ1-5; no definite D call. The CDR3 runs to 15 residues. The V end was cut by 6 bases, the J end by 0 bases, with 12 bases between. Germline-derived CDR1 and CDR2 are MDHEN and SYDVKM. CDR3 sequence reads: CASRSGYRSNQPQHF. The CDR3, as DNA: TGTGCCAGCAGATCGGGGTATCGTAGCAATCAGCCCCAGCATTTT.

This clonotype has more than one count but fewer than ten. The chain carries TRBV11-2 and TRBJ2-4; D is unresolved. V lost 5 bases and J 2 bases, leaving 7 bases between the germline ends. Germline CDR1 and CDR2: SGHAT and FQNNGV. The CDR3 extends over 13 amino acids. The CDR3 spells CASSAITKNIQYF. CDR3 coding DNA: TGTGCCAGCAGCGCGATTACCAAAAACATTCAGTACTTC.

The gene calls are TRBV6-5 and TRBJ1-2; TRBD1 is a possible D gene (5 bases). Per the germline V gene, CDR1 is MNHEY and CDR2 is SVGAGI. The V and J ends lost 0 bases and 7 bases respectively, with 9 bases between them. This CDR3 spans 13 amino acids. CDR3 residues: CASSYSTGFGYTF. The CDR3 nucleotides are TGTGCCAGCAGTTACTCAACAGGCTTTGGCTACACCTTC.

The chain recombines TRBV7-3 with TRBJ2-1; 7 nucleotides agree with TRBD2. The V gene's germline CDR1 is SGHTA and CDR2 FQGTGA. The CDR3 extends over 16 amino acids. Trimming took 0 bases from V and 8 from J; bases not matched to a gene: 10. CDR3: CASSLTGVAGIHEQFF. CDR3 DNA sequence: TGTGCCAGCAGCTTAACTGGGGTAGCGGGTATTCATGAGCAGTTCTTC.

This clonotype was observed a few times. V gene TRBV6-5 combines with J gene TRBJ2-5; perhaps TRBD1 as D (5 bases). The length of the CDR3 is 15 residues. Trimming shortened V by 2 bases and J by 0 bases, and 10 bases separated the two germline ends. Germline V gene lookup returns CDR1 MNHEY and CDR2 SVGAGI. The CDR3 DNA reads TGTGCCAGCAGTTACACTCCAGGGCACCAAGAGACCCAGTACTTC. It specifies CASSYTPGHQETQYF.

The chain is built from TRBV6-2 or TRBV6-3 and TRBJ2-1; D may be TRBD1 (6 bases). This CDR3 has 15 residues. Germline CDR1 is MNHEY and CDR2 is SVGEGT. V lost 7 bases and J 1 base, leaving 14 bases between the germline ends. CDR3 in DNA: TGTGCCAGCATTTTGCCAAGGGGGTCCTACAATGAGCAGTTCTTC. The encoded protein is CASILPRGSYNEQFF.

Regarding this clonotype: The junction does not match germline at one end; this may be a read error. As DNA, the CDR3 is TGTGCCGGCAGTTTGAGTGTCGAGGTAGACAATGAGCAGTTCTTC. This sequence encodes CAGSLSVEVDNEQFF. The chain uses TRBV28 and TRBJ2-1; D unclear. Germline V lookup: CDR1 MDHEN, CDR2 SYDVKM. The CDR3 has 15 amino acids. Filled out from reference TRBV28 and TRBJ2-1, the complete variable domain reads DVKVTQSSRYLVKRTGEKVFLECVQDMDHENMFWYRQDPGLGLRLIYFSYDVKMKEKGDIPEGYSVSREKKERFSLILESASTNQTSMYLCAGSLSVEVDNEQFFGPGTRLTVL.

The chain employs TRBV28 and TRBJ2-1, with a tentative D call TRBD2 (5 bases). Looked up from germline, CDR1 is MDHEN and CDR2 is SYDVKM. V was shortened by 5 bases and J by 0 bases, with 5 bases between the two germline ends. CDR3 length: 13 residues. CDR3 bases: TGTGCCAGCAGTGACTACTCCTACAATGAGCAGTTCTTC. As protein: CASSDYSYNEQFF. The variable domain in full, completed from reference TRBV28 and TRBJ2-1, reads DVKVTQSSRYLVKRTGEKVFLECVQDMDHENMFWYRQDPGLGLRLIYFSYDVKMKEKGDIPEGYSVSREKKERFSLILESASTNQTSMYLCASSDYSYNEQFFGPGTRLTVL.

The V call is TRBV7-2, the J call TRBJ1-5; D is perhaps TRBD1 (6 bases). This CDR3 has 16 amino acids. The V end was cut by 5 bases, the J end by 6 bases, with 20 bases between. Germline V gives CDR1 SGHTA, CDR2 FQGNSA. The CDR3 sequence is CASSQEMGGLGQPQHF. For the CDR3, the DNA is TGTGCCAGCAGCCAAGAGATGGGGGGCCTTGGTCAGCCCCAGCATTTT.